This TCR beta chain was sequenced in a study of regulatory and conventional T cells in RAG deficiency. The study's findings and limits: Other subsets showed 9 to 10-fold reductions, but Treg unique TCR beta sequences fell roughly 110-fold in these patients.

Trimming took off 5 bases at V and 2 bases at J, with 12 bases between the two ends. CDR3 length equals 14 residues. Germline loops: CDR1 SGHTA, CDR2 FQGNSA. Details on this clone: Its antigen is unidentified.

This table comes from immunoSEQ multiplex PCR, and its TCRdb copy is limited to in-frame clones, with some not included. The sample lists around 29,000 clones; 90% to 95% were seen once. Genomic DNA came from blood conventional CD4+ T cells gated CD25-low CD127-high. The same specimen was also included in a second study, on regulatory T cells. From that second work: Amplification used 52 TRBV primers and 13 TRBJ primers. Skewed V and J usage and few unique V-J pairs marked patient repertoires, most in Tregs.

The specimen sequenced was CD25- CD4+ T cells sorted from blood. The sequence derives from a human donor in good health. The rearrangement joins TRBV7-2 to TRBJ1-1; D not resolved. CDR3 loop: CASSPTRGNTEAFF. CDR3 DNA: TGTGCCAGCAGCCCGACCCGGGGTAACACTGAAGCTTTCTTT. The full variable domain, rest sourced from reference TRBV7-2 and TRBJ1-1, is GAGVSQSPSNKVTEKGKDVELRCDPISGHTALYWYRQSLGQGLEFLIYFQGNSAPDKSGLPSDRFSAERTGGSVSTLTIQRTQQEDSAVYLCASSPTRGNTEAFFGQGTRLTVV.